Described below is a single T cell receptor delta chain sequence and its context. A far larger clone is only one base removed, so a read error is likely. Additional DNA sequences in this sample encode the identical CDR3. Vgamma9/Vdelta2+ and Vdelta2-negative gammadelta T cells were flow-sorted from PBMC for bulk sequencing. TCRdb re-called clones from the multiplex PCR reads using CATT. This table has over 45,000 delta-chain clones, 1.6% appearing once. The data stem from a study of γδ T cells in repeated Plasmodium falciparum infection. CDR1 and CDR2 (germline): TSWWSYY, QGS. Germline trimming cut 8 bases from V and 2 bases from J; bases unmatched to any gene: 13. The CDR3 sequence is 16 residues long.

The TCR sequence derives from a pool of human donors (malaria-infected and uninfected, not separated). Material for sequencing was gamma-delta T cells from blood. This sequence joins TRDV1 and TRDJ1; TRDD3 matches 8 bases. No J segment appears in TCRdb, so it was assigned here by matching the sequence to germline. The CDR3 region has the DNA TGTGCTCTTAGGAAATGGGGGATTTATGGAACCGATAAACTCATCTTT. Translated, it gives CALRKWGIYGTDKLIF.